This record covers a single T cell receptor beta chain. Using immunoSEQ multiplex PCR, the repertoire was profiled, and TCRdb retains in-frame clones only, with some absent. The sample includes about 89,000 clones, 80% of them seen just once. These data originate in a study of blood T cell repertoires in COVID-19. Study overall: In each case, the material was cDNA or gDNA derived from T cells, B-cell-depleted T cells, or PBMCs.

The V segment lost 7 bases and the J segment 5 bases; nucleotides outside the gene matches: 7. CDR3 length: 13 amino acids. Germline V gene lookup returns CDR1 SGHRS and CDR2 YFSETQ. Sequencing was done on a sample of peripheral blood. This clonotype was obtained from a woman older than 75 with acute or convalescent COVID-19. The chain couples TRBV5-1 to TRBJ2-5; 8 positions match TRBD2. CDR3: CASGSGGPETQYF. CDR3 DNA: TGCGCCAGCGGATCGGGGGGGCCCGAGACCCAGTACTTC.